These 4 T cell receptor beta chains were sequenced from one sample in a study of blood T cell repertoires in COVID-19. Repertoires were generated with immunoSEQ multiplex PCR, while TCRdb's copy carries only in-frame clones and drops some. This sample yields 170,000 or so clones, of which more than 85% are seen a single time; around 0.5% belongs to the top ten. The sequencing input was peripheral blood. These receptors came from a man in his forties or fifties with acute or convalescent COVID-19.

V usage is TRBV28 and J usage is TRBJ1-2; D is unclear. The CDR3 sequence is 14 residues long. Looked up from germline, CDR1 is MDHEN and CDR2 is SYDVKM. V shed 7 bases and J shed 5 bases, with 17 bases lying between them. CDR3 bases: TGTGCCAGCACCTCACAACAGATCGCGTATGGCTACACCTTC. Amino acids: CASTSQQIAYGYTF.

CDR3 DNA: TGTGCCAGTAGTATAGGGGCCGGGACAGGCAATAATTCACCCCTCCACTTT. It codes for CASSIGAGTGNNSPLHF. The chain employs TRBV19 and TRBJ1-6; 8 bases are shared with TRBD1. CDR3 size: 17 residues. Looked up from germline, CDR1 is LNHDA and CDR2 is SQIVND (reference sequence). Trimming at V came to 1 base and at J to 5 bases, leaving 7 bases not matched to a gene. Full variable domain (rest looked up from reference TRBV19 and TRBJ1-6): DGGITQSPKYLFRKEGQNVTLSCEQNLNHDAMYWYRQDPGQGLRLIYYSQIVNDFQKGDIAEGYSVSREKKESFPLTVTSAQKNPTAFYLCASSIGAGTGNNSPLHFGNGTRLTVT.

The rearrangement links TRBV28 to TRBJ2-3; 7 bases are shared with TRBD1. With 5 bases clipped from V and 4 bases from J, the junction kept 9 bases outside the gene matches. The CDR3 has 15 amino acids. Germline V gene data show CDR1 as MDHEN and CDR2 as SYDVKM. CDR3 amino acids: CASSTRQGAADTQYF. CDR3 bases: TGTGCCAGCAGTACTCGACAGGGTGCCGCAGATACGCAGTATTTT.

This chain joins TRBV18 and TRBJ2-5; the match to TRBD2 covers 8 bases. Germline V gene lookup returns CDR1 KGHSH and CDR2 LQKENI. The CDR3 is 14 amino acids. With 3 bases clipped from V and 4 bases from J, the junction kept 4 bases outside the gene matches. The CDR3: CASSPGREGETQYF. The CDR3 DNA reads as TGTGCCAGCTCACCTGGACGGGAGGGAGAGACCCAGTACTTC.